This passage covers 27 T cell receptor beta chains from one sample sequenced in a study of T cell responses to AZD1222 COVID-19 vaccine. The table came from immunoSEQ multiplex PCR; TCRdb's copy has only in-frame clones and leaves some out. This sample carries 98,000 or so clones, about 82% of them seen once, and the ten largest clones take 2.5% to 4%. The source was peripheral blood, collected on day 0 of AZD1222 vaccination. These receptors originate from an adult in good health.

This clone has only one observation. CDR3 sequence: CASSRQGNSNQPQHF. CDR3 DNA: TGTGCCAGCAGTCGACAAGGTAATAGCAATCAGCCCCAGCATTTT. The chain links TRBV28 to TRBJ1-5; D ambiguous. The CDR3 is 15 residues long. Deletions cut 5 bases from V and 0 bases from J, with 11 bases between. Germline assignment: CDR1 MDHEN and CDR2 SYDVKM.

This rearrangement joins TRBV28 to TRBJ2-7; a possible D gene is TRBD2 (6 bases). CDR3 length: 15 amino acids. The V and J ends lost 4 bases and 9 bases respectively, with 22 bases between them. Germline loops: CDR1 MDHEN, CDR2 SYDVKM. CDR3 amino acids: CASSSAKRGLQRQYF. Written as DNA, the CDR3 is TGTGCCAGCAGTTCTGCCAAACGGGGGTTGCAGAGGCAGTACTTC.

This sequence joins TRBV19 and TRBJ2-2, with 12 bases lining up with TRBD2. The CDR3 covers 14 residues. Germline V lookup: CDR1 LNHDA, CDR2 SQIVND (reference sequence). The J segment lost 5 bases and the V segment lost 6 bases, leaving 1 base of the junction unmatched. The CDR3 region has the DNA TGTGCCAGTAGACTAGCGGGGGGTACCGGGGAGCTGTTTTTT. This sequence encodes CASRLAGGTGELFF. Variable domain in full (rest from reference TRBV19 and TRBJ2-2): DGGITQSPKYLFRKEGQNVTLSCEQNLNHDAMYWYRQDPGQGLRLIYYSQIVNDFQKGDIAEGYSVSREKKESFPLTVTSAQKNPTAFYLCASRLAGGTGELFFGEGSRLTVL.

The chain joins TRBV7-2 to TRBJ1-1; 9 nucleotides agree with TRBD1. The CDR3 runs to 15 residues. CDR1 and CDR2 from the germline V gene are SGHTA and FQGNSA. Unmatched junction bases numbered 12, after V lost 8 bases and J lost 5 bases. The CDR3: CASSRGGQGLTEAFF. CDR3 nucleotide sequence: TGTGCCAGCTCAAGGGGGGGACAGGGATTGACTGAAGCTTTCTTT.

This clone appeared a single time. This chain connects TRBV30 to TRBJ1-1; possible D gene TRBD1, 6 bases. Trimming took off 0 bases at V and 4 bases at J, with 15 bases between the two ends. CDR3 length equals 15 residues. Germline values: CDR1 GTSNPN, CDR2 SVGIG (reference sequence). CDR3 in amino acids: CAWSVAGAVGTEAFF. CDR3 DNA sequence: TGTGCCTGGAGTGTTGCGGGGGCGGTAGGCACTGAAGCTTTCTTT.

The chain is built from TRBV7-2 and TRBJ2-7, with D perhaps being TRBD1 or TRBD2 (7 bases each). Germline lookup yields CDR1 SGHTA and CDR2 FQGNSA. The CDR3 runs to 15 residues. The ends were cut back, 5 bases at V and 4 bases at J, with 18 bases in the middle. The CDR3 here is CASSVTSQGGYEQYF. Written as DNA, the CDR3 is TGTGCCAGCAGCGTAACCAGCCAGGGGGGGTACGAGCAGTACTTC.

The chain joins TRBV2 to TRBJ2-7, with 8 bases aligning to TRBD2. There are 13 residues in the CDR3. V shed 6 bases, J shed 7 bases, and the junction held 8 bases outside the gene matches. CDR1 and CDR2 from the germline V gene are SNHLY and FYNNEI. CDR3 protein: CASSGTSVLEQYF. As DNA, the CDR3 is TGTGCCAGCAGCGGGACTAGTGTCCTGGAGCAGTACTTC.

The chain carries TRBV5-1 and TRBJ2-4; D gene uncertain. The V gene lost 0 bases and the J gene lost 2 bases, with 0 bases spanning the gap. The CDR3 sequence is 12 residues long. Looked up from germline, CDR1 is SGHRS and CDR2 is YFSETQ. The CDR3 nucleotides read TGCGCCAGCAGCTTGGCCAAAAACATTCAGTACTTC. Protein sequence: CASSLAKNIQYF.

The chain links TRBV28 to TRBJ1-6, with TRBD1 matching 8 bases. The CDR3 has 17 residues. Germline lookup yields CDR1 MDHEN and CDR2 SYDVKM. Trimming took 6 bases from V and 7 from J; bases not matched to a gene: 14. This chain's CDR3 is CASRGQGLRFGNSPLHF. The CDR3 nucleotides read TGTGCCAGCAGAGGACAGGGCCTACGGTTCGGGAATTCACCCCTCCACTTT.

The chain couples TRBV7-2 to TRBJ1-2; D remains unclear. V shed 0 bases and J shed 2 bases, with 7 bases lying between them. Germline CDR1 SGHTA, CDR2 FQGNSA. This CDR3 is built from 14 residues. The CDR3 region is CASSLATENYGYTF. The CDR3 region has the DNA TGTGCCAGCAGCTTAGCGACGGAAAACTATGGCTACACCTTC.

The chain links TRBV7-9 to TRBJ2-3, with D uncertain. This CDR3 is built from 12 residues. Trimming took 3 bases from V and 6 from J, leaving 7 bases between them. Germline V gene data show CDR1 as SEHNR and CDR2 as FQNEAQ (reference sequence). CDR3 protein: CASSLVGDTQYF. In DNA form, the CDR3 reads TGTGCCAGCAGCTTGGTAGGCGATACGCAGTATTTT.

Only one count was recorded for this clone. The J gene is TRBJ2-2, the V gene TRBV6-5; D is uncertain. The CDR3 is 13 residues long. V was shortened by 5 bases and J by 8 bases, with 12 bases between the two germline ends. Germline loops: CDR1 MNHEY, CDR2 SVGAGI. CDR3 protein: CASSPFTQGELFF. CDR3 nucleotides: TGTGCCAGCAGTCCGTTTACGCAGGGGGAGCTGTTTTTT.

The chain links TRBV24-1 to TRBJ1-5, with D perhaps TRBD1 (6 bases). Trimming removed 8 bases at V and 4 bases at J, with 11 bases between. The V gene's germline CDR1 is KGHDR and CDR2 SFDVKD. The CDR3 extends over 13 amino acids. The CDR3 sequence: CATKGTTNQPQHF. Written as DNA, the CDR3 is TGTGCCACCAAGGGGACAACGAATCAGCCCCAGCATTTT.

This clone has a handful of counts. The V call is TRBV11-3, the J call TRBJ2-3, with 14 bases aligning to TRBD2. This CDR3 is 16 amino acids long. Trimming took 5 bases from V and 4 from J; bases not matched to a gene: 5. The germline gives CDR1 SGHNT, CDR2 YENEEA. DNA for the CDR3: TGTGCCAGCAGCGGATTGACTAGCGGGGGGGCAGATACGCAGTATTTT. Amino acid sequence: CASSGLTSGGADTQYF.

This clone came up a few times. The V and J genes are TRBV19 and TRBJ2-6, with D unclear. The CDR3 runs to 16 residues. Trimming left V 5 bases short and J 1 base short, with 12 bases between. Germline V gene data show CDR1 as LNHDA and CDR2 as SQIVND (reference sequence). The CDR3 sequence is CASSHGRRSGANVLTF. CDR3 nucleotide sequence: TGTGCCAGTAGTCACGGCAGGAGATCTGGGGCCAACGTCCTGACTTTC.

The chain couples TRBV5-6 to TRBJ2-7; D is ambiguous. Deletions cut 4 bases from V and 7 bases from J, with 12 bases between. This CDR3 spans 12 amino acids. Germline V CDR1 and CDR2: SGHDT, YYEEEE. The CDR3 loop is CASSHAAGEQYF. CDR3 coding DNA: TGTGCCAGCAGCCACGCCGCCGGGGAGCAGTACTTC.

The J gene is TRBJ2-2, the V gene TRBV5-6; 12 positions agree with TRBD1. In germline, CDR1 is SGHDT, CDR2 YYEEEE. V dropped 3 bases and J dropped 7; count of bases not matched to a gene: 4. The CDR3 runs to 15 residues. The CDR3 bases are TGTGCCAGCAGCTCGGGACAGGGGGCCGTCGGGGAGCTGTTTTTT. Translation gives CASSSGQGAVGELFF.

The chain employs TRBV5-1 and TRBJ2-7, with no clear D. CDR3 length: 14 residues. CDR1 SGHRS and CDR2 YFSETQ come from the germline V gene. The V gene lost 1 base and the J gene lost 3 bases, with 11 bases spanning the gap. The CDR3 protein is CASSLFGVDYEQYF. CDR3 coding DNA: TGCGCCAGCAGCTTGTTTGGGGTGGACTACGAGCAGTACTTC.

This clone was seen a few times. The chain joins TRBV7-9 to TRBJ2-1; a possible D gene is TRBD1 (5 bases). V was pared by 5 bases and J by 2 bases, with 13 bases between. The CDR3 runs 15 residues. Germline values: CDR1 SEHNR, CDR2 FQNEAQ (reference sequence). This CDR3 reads CASSPIGAPYNEQFF. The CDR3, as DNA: TGTGCCAGCAGCCCTATAGGGGCCCCCTACAATGAGCAGTTCTTC.

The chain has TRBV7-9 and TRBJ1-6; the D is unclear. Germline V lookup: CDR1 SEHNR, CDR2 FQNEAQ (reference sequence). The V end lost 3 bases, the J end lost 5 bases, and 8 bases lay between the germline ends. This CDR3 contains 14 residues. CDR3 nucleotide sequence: TGTGCCAGCAGCTTTAGCCGGGATAATTCACCCCTCCACTTT. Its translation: CASSFSRDNSPLHF.

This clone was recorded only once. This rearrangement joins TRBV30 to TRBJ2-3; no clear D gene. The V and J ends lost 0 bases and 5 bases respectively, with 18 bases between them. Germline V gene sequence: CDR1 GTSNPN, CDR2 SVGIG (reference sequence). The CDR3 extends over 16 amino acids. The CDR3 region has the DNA TGTGCCTGGAGTGTCCCCTCCTTTAAACCTATAGATACGCAGTATTTT. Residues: CAWSVPSFKPIDTQYF.

CDR3 bases: TGTGCCAGCTCACCACCGGCCCAGGCGGCAGATACGCAGTATTTT. Residues: CASSPPAQAADTQYF. The V and J genes are TRBV18 and TRBJ2-3; no clear D. V lost 0 bases and J lost 4, with 11 bases in between. The germline CDR1 and CDR2 sequences are KGHSH and LQKENI. The CDR3 length is 15 residues. The full variable domain, in which reference TRBV18 and TRBJ2-3 provide the parts outside the CDR3, is NAGVMQNPRHLVRRRGQEARLRCSPMKGHSHVYWYRQLPEEGLKFMVYLQKENIIDESGMPKERFSAEFPKEGPSILRIQQVVRGDSAAYFCASSPPAQAADTQYFGPGTRLTVL.

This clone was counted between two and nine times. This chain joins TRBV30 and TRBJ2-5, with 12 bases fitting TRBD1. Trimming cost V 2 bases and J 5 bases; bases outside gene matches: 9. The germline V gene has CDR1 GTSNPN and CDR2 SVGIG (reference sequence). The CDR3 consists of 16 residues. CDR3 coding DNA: TGTGCCTGGAGTACCGGGACAGGGGGCGCTAGGGAGACCCAGTACTTC. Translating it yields CAWSTGTGGARETQYF.

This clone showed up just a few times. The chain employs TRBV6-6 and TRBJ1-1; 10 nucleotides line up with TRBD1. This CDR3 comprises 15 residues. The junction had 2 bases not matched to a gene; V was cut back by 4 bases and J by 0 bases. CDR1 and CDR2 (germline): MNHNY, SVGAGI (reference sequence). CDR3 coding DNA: TGTGCCAGCAGTTCCGGGACAGGGGTGAACACTGAAGCTTTCTTT. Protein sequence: CASSSGTGVNTEAFF.

As DNA, the CDR3 is TGTGCCAGCTCACTCCAGGTCGGGGGGACTAACTATGGCTACACCTTC. It encodes CASSLQVGGTNYGYTF. The chain is built from TRBV18 and TRBJ1-2; a possible D gene is TRBD1 (5 bases). Trimming left V 4 bases short and J 0 bases short, with 15 bases between. In germline, CDR1 is KGHSH, CDR2 LQKENI. The CDR3 contains 16 residues.

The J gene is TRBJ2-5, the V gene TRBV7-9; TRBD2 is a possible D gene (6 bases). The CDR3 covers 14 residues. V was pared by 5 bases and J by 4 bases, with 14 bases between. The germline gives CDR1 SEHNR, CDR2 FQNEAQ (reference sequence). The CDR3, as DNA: TGTGCCAGCAGCCCCCGGCGGGGCGGAGAGACCCAGTACTTC. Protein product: CASSPRRGGETQYF.

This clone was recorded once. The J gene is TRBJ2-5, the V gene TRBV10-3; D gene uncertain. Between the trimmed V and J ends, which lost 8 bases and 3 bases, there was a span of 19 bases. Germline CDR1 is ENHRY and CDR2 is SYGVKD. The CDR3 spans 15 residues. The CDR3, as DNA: TGTGCCATCTCTTCAGGTTTGTACTTGGAAGAGACCCAGTACTTC. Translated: CAISSGLYLEETQYF.